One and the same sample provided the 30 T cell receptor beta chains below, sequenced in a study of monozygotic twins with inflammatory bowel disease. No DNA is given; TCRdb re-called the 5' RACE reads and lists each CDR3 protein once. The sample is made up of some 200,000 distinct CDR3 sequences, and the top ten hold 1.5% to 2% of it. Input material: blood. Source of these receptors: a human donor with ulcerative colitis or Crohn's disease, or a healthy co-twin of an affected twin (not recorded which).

CDR3 sequence: CASSEAQRGAGELFF. The rearrangement joins TRBV6-1 to TRBJ2-2; TCRdb's assignment of TRBD1 cannot be checked, as there is no DNA. This CDR3 region has 15 residues. CDR1 is MNHNS, CDR2 SASEGT, per germline.

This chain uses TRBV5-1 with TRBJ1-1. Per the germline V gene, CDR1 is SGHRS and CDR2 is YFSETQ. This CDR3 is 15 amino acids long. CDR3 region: CASQLLVTGGAEAFF.

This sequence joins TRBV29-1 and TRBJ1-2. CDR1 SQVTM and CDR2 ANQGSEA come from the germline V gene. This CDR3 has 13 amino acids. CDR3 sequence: CSAHITSEYGYTF.

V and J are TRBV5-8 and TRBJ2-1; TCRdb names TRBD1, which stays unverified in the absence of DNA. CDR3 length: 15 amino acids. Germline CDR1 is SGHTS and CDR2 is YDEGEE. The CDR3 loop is CASSRQGSSYNEQFF.

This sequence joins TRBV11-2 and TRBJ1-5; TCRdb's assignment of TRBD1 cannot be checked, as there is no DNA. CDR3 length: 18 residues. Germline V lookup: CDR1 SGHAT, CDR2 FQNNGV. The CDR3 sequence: CASSRTTAGTGGRQPQHF.

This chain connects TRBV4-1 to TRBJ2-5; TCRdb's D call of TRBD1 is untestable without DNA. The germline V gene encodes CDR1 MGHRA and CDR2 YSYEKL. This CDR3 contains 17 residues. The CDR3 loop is CASSHAGAGGFGETQYF.

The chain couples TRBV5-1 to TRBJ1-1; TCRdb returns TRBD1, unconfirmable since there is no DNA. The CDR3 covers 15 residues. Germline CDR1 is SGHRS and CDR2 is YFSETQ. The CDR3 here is CASSLQGAENTEAFF.

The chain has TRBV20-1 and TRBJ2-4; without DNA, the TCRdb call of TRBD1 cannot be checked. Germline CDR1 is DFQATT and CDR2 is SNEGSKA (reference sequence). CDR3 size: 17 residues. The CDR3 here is CSASPGTGQLAKNIQYF.

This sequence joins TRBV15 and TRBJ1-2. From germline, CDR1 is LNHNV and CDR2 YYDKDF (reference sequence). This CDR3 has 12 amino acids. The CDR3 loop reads CATSERYYGYTF. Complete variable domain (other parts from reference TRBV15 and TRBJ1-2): DAMVIQNPRYQVTQFGKPVTLSCSQTLNHNVMYWYQQKSSQAPKLLFHYYDKDFNNEADTPDNFQSRRPNTSFCFLDIRSPGLGDTAMYLCATSERYYGYTFGSGTRLTVV.

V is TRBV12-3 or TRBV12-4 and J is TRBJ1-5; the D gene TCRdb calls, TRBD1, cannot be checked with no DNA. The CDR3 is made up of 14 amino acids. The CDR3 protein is CASSLGQVPRPQHF.

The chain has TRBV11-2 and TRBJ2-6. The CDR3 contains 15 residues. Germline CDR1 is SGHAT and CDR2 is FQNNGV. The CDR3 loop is CASSVQGSGANVLTF. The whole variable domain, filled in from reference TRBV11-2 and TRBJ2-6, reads EAGVAQSPRYKIIEKRQSVAFWCNPISGHATLYWYQQILGQGPKLLIQFQNNGVVDDSQLPKDRFSAERLKGVDSTLKIQPAKLEDSAVYLCASSVQGSGANVLTFGAGSRLTVL.

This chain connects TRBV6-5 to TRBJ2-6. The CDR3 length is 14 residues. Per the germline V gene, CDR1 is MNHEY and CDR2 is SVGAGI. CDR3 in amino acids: CASSYSSGANVLTF.

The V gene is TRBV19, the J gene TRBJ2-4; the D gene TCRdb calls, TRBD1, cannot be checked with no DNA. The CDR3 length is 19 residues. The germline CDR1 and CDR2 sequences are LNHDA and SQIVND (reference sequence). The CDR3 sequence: CASSPEDRGGILAKNIQYF.

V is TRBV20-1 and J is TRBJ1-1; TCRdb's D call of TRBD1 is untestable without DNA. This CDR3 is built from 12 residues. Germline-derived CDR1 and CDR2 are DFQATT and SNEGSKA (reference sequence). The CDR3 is CRVSRQNLEAFF.

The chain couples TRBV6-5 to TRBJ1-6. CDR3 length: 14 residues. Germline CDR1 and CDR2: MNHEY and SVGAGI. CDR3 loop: CASSYLGPNSPLHF.

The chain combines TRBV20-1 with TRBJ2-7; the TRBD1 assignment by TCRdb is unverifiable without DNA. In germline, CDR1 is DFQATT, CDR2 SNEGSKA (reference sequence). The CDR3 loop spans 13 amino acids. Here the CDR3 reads CSAAGTETYEQYF.

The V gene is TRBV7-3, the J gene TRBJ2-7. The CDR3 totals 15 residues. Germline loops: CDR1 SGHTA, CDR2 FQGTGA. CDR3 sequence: CASSLGPGTPYEQYF.

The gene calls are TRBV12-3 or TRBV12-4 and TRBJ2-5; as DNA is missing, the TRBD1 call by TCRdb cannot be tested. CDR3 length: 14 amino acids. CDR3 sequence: CASSSNRQGETQYF.

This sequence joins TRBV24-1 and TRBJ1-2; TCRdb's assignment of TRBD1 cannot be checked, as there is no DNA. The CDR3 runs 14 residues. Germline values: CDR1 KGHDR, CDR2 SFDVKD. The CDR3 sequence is CATSGDDANYGYTF.

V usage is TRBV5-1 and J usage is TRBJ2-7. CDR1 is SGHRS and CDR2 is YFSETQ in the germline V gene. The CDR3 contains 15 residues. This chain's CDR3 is CASSSRLDGSYEQYF. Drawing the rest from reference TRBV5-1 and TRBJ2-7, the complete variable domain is KAGVTQTPRYLIKTRGQQVTLSCSPISGHRSVSWYQQTPGQGLQFLFEYFSETQRNKGNFPGRFSGRQFSNSRSEMNVSTLELGDSALYLCASSSRLDGSYEQYFGPGTRLTVT.

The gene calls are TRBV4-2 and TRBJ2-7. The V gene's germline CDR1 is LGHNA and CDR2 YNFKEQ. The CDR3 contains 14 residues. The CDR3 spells CASSPGVGVYEQYF.

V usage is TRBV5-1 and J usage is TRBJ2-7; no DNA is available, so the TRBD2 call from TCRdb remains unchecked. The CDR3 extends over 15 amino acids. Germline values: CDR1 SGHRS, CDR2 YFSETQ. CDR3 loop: CASSLVAGTTYEQYF.

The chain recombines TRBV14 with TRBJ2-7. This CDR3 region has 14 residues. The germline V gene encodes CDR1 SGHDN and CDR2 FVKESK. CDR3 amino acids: CASSQDTIRYEQYF.

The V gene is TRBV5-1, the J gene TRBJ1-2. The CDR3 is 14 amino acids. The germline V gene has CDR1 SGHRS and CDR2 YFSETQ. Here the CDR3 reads CATALTDGSYGYTF. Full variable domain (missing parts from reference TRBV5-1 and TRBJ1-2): KAGVTQTPRYLIKTRGQQVTLSCSPISGHRSVSWYQQTPGQGLQFLFEYFSETQRNKGNFPGRFSGRQFSNSRSEMNVSTLELGDSALYLCATALTDGSYGYTFGSGTRLTVV.

The CDR3 loop is CASSKVRDSPLHF. The chain recombines TRBV21-1 with TRBJ1-6. TRBV21-1 is assigned pseudogene status. The CDR3 covers 13 residues.

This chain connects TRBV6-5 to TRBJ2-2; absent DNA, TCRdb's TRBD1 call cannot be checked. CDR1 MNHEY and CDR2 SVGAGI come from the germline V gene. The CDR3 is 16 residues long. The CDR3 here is CASSSRVGDGTGELFF.

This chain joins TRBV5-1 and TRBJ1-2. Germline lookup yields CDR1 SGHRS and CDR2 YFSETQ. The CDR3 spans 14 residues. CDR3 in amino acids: CASSLGDLNYGYTF.

The CDR3 here is CASSLHEGAGSPLHF. The chain uses TRBV7-9 and TRBJ1-6; the TRBD1 assignment by TCRdb is unverifiable without DNA. CDR1 is SEHNR, CDR2 FQNEAQ, per germline (reference sequence). The CDR3 is 15 residues long.

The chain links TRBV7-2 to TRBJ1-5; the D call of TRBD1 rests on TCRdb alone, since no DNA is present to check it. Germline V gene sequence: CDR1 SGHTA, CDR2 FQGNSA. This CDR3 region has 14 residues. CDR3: CASSPRPGDQPQHF.

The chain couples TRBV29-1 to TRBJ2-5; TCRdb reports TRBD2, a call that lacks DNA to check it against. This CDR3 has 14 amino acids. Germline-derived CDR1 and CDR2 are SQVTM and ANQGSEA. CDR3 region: CSTRRQAGLETQYF.